Following are 19 T cell receptor beta chains from one sample sequenced in a study of T cell responses to AZD1222 COVID-19 vaccine. Libraries were prepared by immunoSEQ multiplex PCR; TCRdb keeps only in-frame clonotypes and omits some of them. The table records 120,000 or so clones, about nine tenths of them present only once. The input for sequencing was peripheral blood, taken on day 0 of AZD1222 vaccination. Receptor source: an adult in good health.

J is TRBJ1-6 and V is TRBV28; TRBD1 aligns across 8 bases. Per germline, CDR1 MDHEN and CDR2 SYDVKM. V was pared by 5 bases and J by 4 bases, with 10 bases of the junction left unmatched. The CDR3 has 17 amino acids. CDR3 sequence: CASSPGQGRRYNSPLHF. CDR3 DNA sequence: TGTGCCAGCAGTCCCGGACAGGGAAGACGTTATAATTCACCCCTCCACTTT.

This rearrangement joins TRBV9 to TRBJ2-3; D possibly corresponds to TRBD2 (6 bases). V dropped 4 bases and J dropped 0 bases, with 15 bases sitting between them. The CDR3 covers 16 residues. In germline, CDR1 is SGDLS, CDR2 YYNGEE. The CDR3 sequence: CASSYWGGTSTDTQYF. For the CDR3, the DNA is TGTGCCAGCAGCTACTGGGGCGGGACTAGCACAGATACGCAGTATTTT.

V and J are TRBV7-3 and TRBJ1-5, with D possibly being TRBD1 (5 bases). Germline V lookup: CDR1 SGHTA, CDR2 FQGTGA. The CDR3 runs 19 residues. Deletions cut 5 bases from V and 6 bases from J, with 29 bases between. CDR3 region: CASSHEMTENAKGSQPQHF. CDR3 coding DNA: TGTGCCAGCAGCCACGAGATGACAGAAAATGCCAAAGGTAGTCAGCCCCAGCATTTT.

The chain employs TRBV3-1 (or the pseudogene TRBV3-2) and TRBJ2-1, with 10 nucleotides matching TRBD2. The V gene end was trimmed by 0 bases and the J gene end by 9 bases; junction bases not matched to a gene: 2. Germline assignment: CDR1 LGHDT and CDR2 YNNKEL (reference sequence). CDR3 length equals 14 residues. CDR3 coding DNA: TGTGCCAGCAGCCAAGAGGCTAGCGGGGGTGAGCAGTTCTTC. Its translation is CASSQEASGGEQFF.

The chain couples TRBV2 to TRBJ2-1; 10 bases align to TRBD1. The CDR3 consists of 15 residues. Germline V gene lookup returns CDR1 SNHLY and CDR2 FYNNEI. Trimming removed 2 bases from V and 6 bases from J; junction bases left unmatched: 4. This chain's CDR3 is CASSEWGQGSNEQFF. In DNA form, the CDR3 reads TGTGCCAGCAGTGAATGGGGACAGGGGAGCAATGAGCAGTTCTTC.

The J gene is TRBJ2-1, the V gene TRBV9, with 7 bases identical to TRBD2. The germline V gene has CDR1 SGDLS and CDR2 YYNGEE. The CDR3 is made up of 16 amino acids. Germline trimming cut 3 bases from V and 0 bases from J; bases unmatched to any gene: 6. The CDR3 loop is CASSAGGTHSYNEQFF. CDR3 nucleotides: TGTGCCAGCAGCGCCGGGGGGACCCACTCCTACAATGAGCAGTTCTTC.

The chain combines TRBV25-1 with TRBJ1-1; a weak D match, TRBD1 (6 bases). The CDR3 has 13 amino acids. V lost 4 bases and J lost 2, with 8 bases in between. In germline, CDR1 is MGHDK, CDR2 SYGVNS. The CDR3: CASSGTANTEAFF. The CDR3 DNA follows: TGTGCCAGCAGTGGGACAGCTAACACTGAAGCTTTCTTT.

This chain uses TRBV12-5 with TRBJ2-1; 13 bases fit TRBD2. The V gene's germline CDR1 is LGHNT and CDR2 FRNRAP. V shed 7 bases and J 8 bases; nucleotides not matched to a gene: 17. The CDR3 totals 18 residues. CDR3 nucleotide sequence: TGTGCTAGTGCCCCGGGGGGGACTAGCGGGGTCTGGGGGGATGAGCAGTTCTTC. Amino acids: CASAPGGTSGVWGDEQFF.

This CDR3 is CASSSSGGNANYGYTF. Written as DNA, the CDR3 is TGTGCCAGCAGTTCCTCGGGGGGCAACGCTAACTATGGCTACACCTTC. The V call is TRBV28, the J call TRBJ1-2; D might be TRBD1 (6 bases). The ends were cut back, 4 bases at V and 0 bases at J, with 15 bases in the middle. This CDR3 has 16 amino acids. Germline lookup yields CDR1 MDHEN and CDR2 SYDVKM.

This clone has only a few counts. The V gene is TRBV3-1 (or the pseudogene TRBV3-2), the J gene TRBJ1-2, with unresolved D. With 4 bases removed from V and 0 bases from J, the gap between germline ends came to 6 bases. CDR1 and CDR2 (germline): LGHDT, YNNKEL (reference sequence). The CDR3 has 13 amino acids. The CDR3 spells CASSPITNYGYTF. The CDR3 DNA is TGTGCCAGCAGCCCTATTACTAACTATGGCTACACCTTC.

This clone has just a few counts. The chain combines TRBV6-5 with TRBJ2-7; 7 bases fit TRBD1. This CDR3 is built from 13 residues. Per germline, CDR1 MNHEY and CDR2 SVGAGI. Trimming took 6 bases from V and 4 from J; bases not matched to a gene: 6. The CDR3 loop reads CASSREGQYEQYF. CDR3 DNA: TGTGCCAGCAGCCGAGAGGGACAGTACGAGCAGTACTTC.

The chain has TRBV7-2 and TRBJ2-7; possible D gene TRBD1, 6 bases. The CDR3 is 14 amino acids. Germline lookup yields CDR1 SGHTA and CDR2 FQGNSA. V was pared by 1 base and J by 3 bases, with 10 bases between. The CDR3 reads CASSLVGGSYEQYF. The CDR3 DNA sequence: TGTGCCAGCAGCTTAGTAGGGGGTAGCTACGAGCAGTACTTC.

CDR3 sequence: CATSRALEGAGELFF. CDR3 DNA: TGTGCCACCAGCAGGGCTTTAGAGGGGGCCGGGGAGCTGTTTTTT. V is TRBV15 and J is TRBJ2-2; D might be TRBD1 (6 bases). Trimming removed 3 bases from V and 6 bases from J, with 14 bases in between. This CDR3 comprises 15 residues. The V gene's germline CDR1 is LNHNV and CDR2 YYDKDF (reference sequence).

The chain is built from TRBV19 and TRBJ1-2; tentatively, D is TRBD1 (6 bases). Germline lookup yields CDR1 LNHDA and CDR2 SQIVND (reference sequence). Between the trimmed V and J ends, which lost 5 bases and 3 bases, there was a span of 13 bases. The CDR3 runs 14 residues. In DNA, the CDR3 is TGTGCCAGTAGTTCCACAGGGATCGACTATGGCTACACCTTC. Translation: CASSSTGIDYGYTF.

V gene TRBV5-1 combines with J gene TRBJ2-7; possibly TRBD1 for D (6 bases). CDR3 length: 16 amino acids. With 2 bases removed from V and 3 bases from J, the gap between germline ends came to 18 bases. From germline, CDR1 is SGHRS and CDR2 YFSETQ. Written as DNA, the CDR3 is TGCGCCAGCAGCTTAGGTCTTGGACAGCGTTTCTACGAGCAGTACTTC. It translates to CASSLGLGQRFYEQYF.

The chain carries TRBV12-3 or TRBV12-4 and TRBJ2-7, with a weak D call TRBD1 (6 bases). V was shortened by 2 bases and J by 5 bases, with 10 bases between the two germline ends. CDR3 length: 13 residues. For the CDR3, the DNA is TGTGCCAGCAGTTTAAGGGGGACCGACGAGCAGTACTTC. This translates into CASSLRGTDEQYF.

The chain couples TRBV5-6 to TRBJ1-4; D is uncertain. This CDR3 region has 12 residues. V lost 4 bases, J lost 5 bases, and 6 bases lay in between. Per germline, CDR1 SGHDT and CDR2 YYEEEE. This CDR3 is CASSRVNEKLFF. In nucleotides, the CDR3 is TGTGCCAGCAGCCGGGTAAATGAAAAACTGTTTTTT.

The rearrangement links TRBV7-5 to TRBJ1-2. TRBV7-5 is deemed a pseudogene. The CDR3 extends over 14 amino acids. CDR3 amino acids: CVRSLVVETDGYTF. In DNA, the CDR3 is TGTGTCAGAAGCTTAGTTGTCGAAACGGATGGCTACACCTTC.

This sequence joins TRBV20-1 and TRBJ2-3, with D uncertain. The CDR3 extends over 11 amino acids. Germline V CDR1 and CDR2: DFQATT, SNEGSKA (reference sequence). The CDR3 here is CRDGFSNTQYF. In DNA form, the CDR3 reads TGCAGAGACGGCTTTTCCAATACGCAGTATTTT.